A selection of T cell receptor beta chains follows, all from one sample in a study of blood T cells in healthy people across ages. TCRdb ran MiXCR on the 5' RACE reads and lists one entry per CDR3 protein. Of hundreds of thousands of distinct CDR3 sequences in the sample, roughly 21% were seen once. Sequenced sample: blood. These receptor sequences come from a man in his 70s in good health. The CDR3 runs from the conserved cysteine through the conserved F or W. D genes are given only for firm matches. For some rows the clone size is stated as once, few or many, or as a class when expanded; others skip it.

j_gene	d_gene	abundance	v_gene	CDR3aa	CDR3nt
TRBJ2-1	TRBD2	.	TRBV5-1	CASSDGTSGRIAYNEQFF	TGCGCCAGCAGCGACGGGACTAGCGGGAGAATCGCCTACAATGAGCAGTTCTTC
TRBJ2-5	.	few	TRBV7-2	CASSPGEWEQYF	TGTGCCAGCAGCCCAGGGGAGTGGGAGCAGTACTTC
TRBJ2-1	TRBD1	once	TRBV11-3	CASSPTGTVLNEQFF	TGTGCCAGCAGTCCTACCGGGACAGTACTCAATGAGCAGTTCTTC
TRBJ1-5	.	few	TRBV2	CASSEFRNQPQHF	TGTGCCAGCAGTGAATTCAGAAATCAGCCCCAGCATTTT
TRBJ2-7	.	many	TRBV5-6	CASSLDHAYEQYF	TGTGCCAGCAGCCTGGACCATGCCTACGAGCAGTACTTC
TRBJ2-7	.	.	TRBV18	CASSRGVLEQYF	TGTGCCAGCTCACGGGGGGTTCTCGAGCAGTACTTC
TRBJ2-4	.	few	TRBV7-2	CASSLEWDIAKNIQYF	TGTGCCAGCAGCTTAGAGTGGGACATAGCCAAAAACATTCAGTACTTC
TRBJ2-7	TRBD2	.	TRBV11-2	CASSLVGATSGRGDEQYF	TGTGCCAGCAGCTTAGTGGGGGCGACTAGCGGGAGAGGCGACGAGCAGTACTTC
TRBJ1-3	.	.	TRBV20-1	CSAEDRASGNTIYF	TGCAGCGCTGAGGACCGCGCCTCTGGAAACACCATATATTTT
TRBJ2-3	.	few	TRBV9	CASSVEGDPDTQYF	TGTGCCAGCAGCGTAGAAGGAGATCCCGATACGCAGTATTTT
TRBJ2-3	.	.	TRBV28	CASSLAGTTDTQYF	TGTGCCAGCAGTTTAGCGGGGACCACAGATACGCAGTATTTT
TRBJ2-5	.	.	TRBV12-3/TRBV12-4	CASSFMTDPEQYF	TGTGCCAGCAGTTTTATGACGGACCCGGAGCAGTACTTC
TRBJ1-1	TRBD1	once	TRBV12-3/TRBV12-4	CASRPSTGGENTEAFF	TGTGCCAGCAGACCTAGTACAGGGGGCGAGAACACTGAAGCTTTCTTT
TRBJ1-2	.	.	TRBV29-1	CSVEDPGPPYGYTF	TGCAGCGTTGAAGATCCGGGACCTCCCTATGGCTACACCTTC
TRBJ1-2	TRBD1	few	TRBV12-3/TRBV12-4	CASSPPTGSSSYTF	TGTGCCAGCAGTCCCCCGACAGGGTCATCTAGCTACACCTTC
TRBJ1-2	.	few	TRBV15	CATSSLMGAGYTF	TGTGCCACCAGCTCGCTCATGGGGGCCGGCTACACCTTC
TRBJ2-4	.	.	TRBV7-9	CASERGNQYF	TGTGCCAGCGAAAGGGGAAATCAGTACTTC
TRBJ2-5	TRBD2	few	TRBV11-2	CASSQGEGRERETQYF	TGTGCCAGCAGCCAAGGGGAGGGGCGGGAGAGAGAGACCCAGTACTTC
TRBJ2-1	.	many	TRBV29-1	CSVFERRNGNEQFF	TGCAGCGTTTTCGAGCGGCGGAACGGGAATGAGCAGTTCTTC
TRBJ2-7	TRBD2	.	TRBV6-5	CASSRGLHYEQYF	TGTGCCAGCAGTAGGGGACTACACTACGAGCAGTACTTC
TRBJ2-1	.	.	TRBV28	CASRGLRTSYNEQFF	TGTGCCAGCAGGGGCCTTAGAACGTCCTACAATGAGCAGTTCTTC
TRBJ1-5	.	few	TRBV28	CASSLFTPNQPQHF	TGTGCCAGCAGTTTGTTTACTCCCAATCAGCCCCAGCATTTT
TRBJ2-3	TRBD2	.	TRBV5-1	CASSTQKRDTDTQYF	TGCGCCAGCAGCACCCAAAAGCGGGATACAGATACGCAGTATTTT